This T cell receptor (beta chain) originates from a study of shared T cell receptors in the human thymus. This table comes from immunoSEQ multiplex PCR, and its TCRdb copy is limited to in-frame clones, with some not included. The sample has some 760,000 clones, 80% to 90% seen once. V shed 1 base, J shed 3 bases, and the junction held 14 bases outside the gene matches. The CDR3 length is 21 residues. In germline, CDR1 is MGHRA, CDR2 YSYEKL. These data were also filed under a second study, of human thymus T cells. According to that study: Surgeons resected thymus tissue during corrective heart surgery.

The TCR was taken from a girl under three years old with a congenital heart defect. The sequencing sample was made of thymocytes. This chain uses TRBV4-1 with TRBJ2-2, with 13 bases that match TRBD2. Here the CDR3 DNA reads TGCGCCAGCAGCCAAGGGCCGGGACTAGCGGGGCGGTGGCTTGACACCGGGGAGCTGTTTTTT. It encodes CASSQGPGLAGRWLDTGELFF.